The 22 T cell receptor beta chains below were found in one sample sequenced in a study of breast tumors, draining lymph nodes, adjacent tissues. Samples came from axillary lymph nodes draining the breast cancer. MiXCR was run by TCRdb on the multiplex PCR reads, yielding one entry per CDR3 protein. In the table there are about 230,000 distinct CDR3 sequences, less than 40% of which are singletons. The sample taken for sequencing was axillary lymph node tissue. The receptors derive from a female donor with breast cancer. Some clones in this sample may be carry-over from other donors' samples.

This clonotype was observed at least ten times. This chain links TRBV7-3 with TRBJ2-3; 10 nucleotides agree with TRBD2. The V and J ends lost 2 bases and 3 bases, in that order; junction bases with no gene match: 5. The CDR3 spans 16 residues. Germline lookup yields CDR1 SGHTA and CDR2 FQGTGA. The CDR3 DNA is TGTGCCAGCAGCTTAGGGTCGGGACTAGCGACAGATACGCAGTATTTT. It translates to CASSLGSGLATDTQYF. Full variable domain (remainder filled in from reference TRBV7-3 and TRBJ2-3): GAGVSQTPSNKVTEKGKYVELRCDPISGHTALYWYRQSLGQGPEFLIYFQGTGAADDSGLPNDRFFAVRPEGSVSTLKIQRTERGDSAVYLCASSLGSGLATDTQYFGPGTRLTVL.

This clonotype was picked up many times. The chain links TRBV4-2 to TRBJ2-2, with 12 bases matching TRBD2. Trimming took 0 bases from V and 0 from J; bases not matched to a gene: 8. There are 20 residues in the CDR3. Germline V gene data show CDR1 as LGHNA and CDR2 as YNFKEQ. The CDR3 is CASSQESGLAGFPNTGELFF. In DNA form, the CDR3 reads TGTGCCAGCAGCCAAGAGTCCGGACTAGCGGGATTTCCGAACACCGGGGAGCTGTTTTTT.

Points on this clonotype: A much larger clone is a single base away; this may be a read error. This chain uses TRBV12-3 or TRBV12-4 with TRBJ2-7; TRBD1 might be the D (6 bases). The CDR3 is 13 amino acids. The germline V and J ends were trimmed by 3 bases and 3 bases, with 9 bases remaining between them. The CDR3 sequence is CASSFQGRYEQYF. In DNA form, the CDR3 reads TGTGCCAGCAGTTTCCAGGGGCGCTACGAGCAGTACTTC.

The table lists this clonotype with many counts. The junction does not match germline at one end; this may be a read error. V usage is TRBV6-1 and J usage is TRBJ2-1, with 7 positions matching TRBD1. The CDR3 consists of 13 residues. Germline CDR1 and CDR2: MNHNS and SASEGT. CDR3 sequence: CASTGQPYSEQFF. The CDR3 DNA reads TGTGCCAGCACGGGACAGCCCTACAGTGAGCAGTTCTTC.

This clonotype was picked up many times. The J gene is TRBJ2-3, the V gene TRBV10-3; 10 nucleotides line up with TRBD2. CDR3 length equals 15 residues. Germline CDR1 is ENHRY and CDR2 is SYGVKD. The junction had 4 bases not matched to a gene; V was cut back by 4 bases and J by 3 bases. CDR3 sequence reads: CAISASGSGTDTQYF. Here the CDR3 DNA reads TGTGCCATCAGTGCTAGCGGGAGTGGTACAGATACGCAGTATTTT.

This clonotype was counted ten times or more. The chain is built from TRBV5-8 and TRBJ2-5; 9 bases align to TRBD2. The length of the CDR3 is 14 residues. Germline V gene sequence: CDR1 SGHTS, CDR2 YDEGEE. V lost 2 bases, J lost 5 bases, and 4 bases stayed unmatched. CDR3 nucleotide sequence: TGTGCCAGCAGCTTCGCGGGAGGGCCGGAGACCCAGTACTTC. Its translation: CASSFAGGPETQYF.

This clonotype was recorded many times. The chain is built from TRBV7-3 and TRBJ2-3; 8 bases fit TRBD2. Per the germline V gene, CDR1 is SGHTA and CDR2 is FQGTGA. Losses at the gene ends were 5 bases for V and 5 bases for J; bases not matched to a gene: 12. The CDR3 sequence is 16 residues long. CDR3 sequence reads: CASSEIGGLGGDTQYF. Written as DNA, the CDR3 is TGTGCCAGCAGCGAAATCGGGGGACTAGGGGGAGATACGCAGTATTTT.

Remarks on this clonotype: Because the CDR3's place on the DNA is in doubt, the DNA is left out and the CDR3 is given as listed by TCRdb. The chain links TRBV25-1 to TRBJ2-5; the table's TRBD2 call for D was not verified on the DNA. The CDR3 length is 21 residues, termini included. Germline CDR1 reads MGHDK; CDR2 reads SYGVNS. CDR3 in amino acids: CASSIYLCSVESGSQTGTQYF.

This clonotype appeared many times. The chain combines TRBV4-3 with TRBJ2-7; 9 positions agree with TRBD2. Germline trimming cut 1 base from V and 2 bases from J; bases unmatched to any gene: 3. The CDR3 runs 15 residues. Germline assignment: CDR1 LGHNA and CDR2 YSLEER. The CDR3 sequence: CASSQGGRATYEQYF. The CDR3 DNA sequence: TGCGCCAGCAGCCAAGGCGGGAGGGCCACCTACGAGCAGTACTTC.

The sample holds many counts of this clonotype. The gene calls are TRBV18 and TRBJ2-2, with 7 bases identical to TRBD1. From germline, CDR1 is KGHSH and CDR2 LQKENI. The V gene end was trimmed by 2 bases and the J gene end by 5 bases; junction bases not matched to a gene: 5. This CDR3 has 15 residues. The CDR3 DNA reads as TGTGCCAGCTCACCAGAGGGGGCGCAAACCGGGGAGCTGTTTTTT. This encodes CASSPEGAQTGELFF. Full variable domain (outside the CDR3, taken from reference TRBV18 and TRBJ2-2): NAGVMQNPRHLVRRRGQEARLRCSPMKGHSHVYWYRQLPEEGLKFMVYLQKENIIDESGMPKERFSAEFPKEGPSILRIQQVVRGDSAAYFCASSPEGAQTGELFFGEGSRLTVL.

The chain combines TRBV20-1 with TRBJ2-7; 16 bases are a match to TRBD2. The CDR3 consists of 14 residues. Per germline, CDR1 DFQATT and CDR2 SNEGSKA (reference sequence). V was clipped by 5 bases and J by 7 bases; unmatched bases: 5. The CDR3 is CSAYPGLAGGEQYF. CDR3 nucleotides: TGCAGTGCTTACCCGGGACTAGCGGGAGGGGAGCAGTACTTC.

The table lists this clonotype with many counts. This may arise from a read error, as a much more abundant clone is one base away. V gene TRBV12-5 combines with J gene TRBJ1-2; D possibly corresponds to TRBD1 (5 bases). Trimming removed 6 bases from V and 4 bases from J, with 12 bases in between. The CDR3 is 13 residues long. The germline V gene encodes CDR1 LGHNT and CDR2 FRNRAP. The CDR3 protein is CASGNTGLYGYTF. The CDR3 bases are TGTGCTAGTGGGAACACGGGACTCTATGGCTACACCTTC.

There are many counts of this clonotype. The rearrangement links TRBV11-2 to TRBJ2-7, with D uncertain. The V and J ends lost 0 bases and 3 bases respectively, with 12 bases between them. There are 15 residues in the CDR3. The V gene's germline CDR1 is SGHAT and CDR2 FQNNGV. The CDR3 DNA sequence: TGTGCCAGCAGCTTAGACGAGCAGCCCAGCTACGAGCAGTACTTC. Translating it yields CASSLDEQPSYEQYF. The complete variable domain, with remaining parts taken from reference TRBV11-2 and TRBJ2-7, reads EAGVAQSPRYKIIEKRQSVAFWCNPISGHATLYWYQQILGQGPKLLIQFQNNGVVDDSQLPKDRFSAERLKGVDSTLKIQPAKLEDSAVYLCASSLDEQPSYEQYFGPGTRLTVT.

This clonotype came up a few times. A read error may explain this, as a much larger clone is one base away. The chain carries TRBV7-9 and TRBJ2-5; 13 bases map to TRBD2. The CDR3 loop spans 17 amino acids. CDR1 and CDR2 from the germline V gene are SEHNR and FQNEAQ (reference sequence). CDR3 loop: CASSLLGTSGTGEPQYF. In DNA, the CDR3 is TGTGCCAGCAGCTTACTTGGGACTAGCGGGACAGGAGAGCCCCAGTACTTC.

At least ten counts were recorded for this clonotype. The CDR3 loop is CSAISGDAYEQYF. The DNA of the CDR3 is TGCAGTGCAATCTCTGGGGACGCCTACGAGCAGTACTTC. The V and J genes are TRBV20-1 and TRBJ2-7, with D possibly called TRBD1 or TRBD2 (5 bases each). This CDR3 has 13 amino acids. V was clipped by 6 bases and J by 2 bases, with 14 bases between them. The V gene's germline CDR1 is DFQATT and CDR2 SNEGSKA (reference sequence).

With respect to this clonotype: The CDR3 carries no conserved terminal phenylalanine or tryptophan, so it likely arises from a read error. The rearrangement joins TRBV14 to TRBJ2-1; D ambiguous. The CDR3 sequence is 13 residues long. Germline-derived CDR1 and CDR2 are SGHDN and FVKESK. CDR3 DNA: TGTGCCAACAGCCTACTACTTACCGGCGAGCAGTTCCTC. Protein: CANSLLLTGEQFL.

This clonotype occurred many times. The CDR3 sequence: CASSLFGAGGLYEQYF. As DNA, the CDR3 is TGTGCCAGCAGCTTATTCGGGGCGGGAGGCCTCTACGAGCAGTACTTC. J is TRBJ2-7 and V is TRBV7-9; 8 bases are a match to TRBD2. Germline V gene sequence: CDR1 SEHNR, CDR2 FQNEAQ (reference sequence). With 2 bases clipped from V and 3 bases from J, the junction kept 9 bases outside the gene matches. This CDR3 has 16 residues.

This clonotype was counted ten times or more. V usage is TRBV5-1 and J usage is TRBJ2-2; D perhaps matches TRBD1 (6 bases). Trimming left V 0 bases short and J 3 bases short, with 18 bases between. This CDR3 spans 18 amino acids. Germline assignment: CDR1 SGHRS and CDR2 YFSETQ. This CDR3 is CASSLVGITGMDTGELFF. As DNA, the CDR3 is TGCGCCAGCAGCTTGGTGGGAATTACAGGGATGGACACCGGGGAGCTGTTTTTT.

This clonotype was seen ten or more times. The rearrangement links TRBV20-1 to TRBJ2-3; 7 nucleotides align to TRBD1. Germline V gene sequence: CDR1 DFQATT, CDR2 SNEGSKA (reference sequence). After removal of 0 bases from V and 6 bases from J, the junction contained 0 bases not matched to a gene. This CDR3 is 12 amino acids long. The DNA for the CDR3 is TGCAGTGCTAGAGAACAGGGGGATACGCAGTATTTT. This translates into CSAREQGDTQYF.

There are many counts of this clonotype. One base away lies a much larger clone, so this may be a sequencing read error. The rearrangement joins TRBV7-9 to TRBJ2-3; the match to TRBD1 covers 8 bases. CDR1 SEHNR and CDR2 FQNEAQ come from the germline V gene (reference sequence). The CDR3 length is 17 residues. CDR3 residues: CASSLERQGATTDPQYF. DNA for the CDR3: TGTGCCAGCAGCTTAGAACGGCAGGGGGCGACGACAGATCCGCAGTATTTT.

This clonotype was detected ten times or more. V usage is TRBV30 and J usage is TRBJ1-6; 7 nucleotides align to TRBD1. V lost 4 bases to trimming and J lost 5 bases; unmatched junction nucleotides: 5. CDR1 is GTSNPN and CDR2 is SVGIG in the germline V gene (reference sequence). The CDR3 extends over 14 amino acids. CDR3 sequence (DNA): TGTGCCTGGACCTACGGACAGGATAATTCACCCCTCCACTTT. Its translation is CAWTYGQDNSPLHF. The full variable domain, completed using reference TRBV30 and TRBJ1-6, is SQTIHQWPATLVQPVGSPLSLECTVEGTSNPNLYWYRQAAGRGLQLLFYSVGIGQISSEVPQNLSASRPQDRQFILSSKKLLLSDSGFYLCAWTYGQDNSPLHFGNGTRLTVT.

With respect to this clonotype: Compared with germline, one end of the junction differs, possibly owing to a read error. V and J are TRBV9 and TRBJ2-2, with a possible D match to TRBD2 (5 bases). This CDR3 region has 15 residues. Germline lookup yields CDR1 SGDLS and CDR2 YYNGEE. CDR3 DNA: TGTGCCAGCAGCGTAGGTACTACCGGCACCGGGGAGCCGTTTTTT. The encoded protein is CASSVGTTGTGEPFF.